This T cell receptor beta chain was sequenced during a study of cytomegalovirus exposure and HLA in healthy donors. On the study more broadly: In an early release, HLA-typed donors contributed 90 million or so unique TCR sequences.

Notes on the study in general: Researchers reported in a later analysis that common viral pathogens appeared linked to several top clusters. In a later analysis, V- and J-gene trimming of beta chains associated with a DCLRE1C missense variant, replicated independently.

This clone was seen a few times. The antigen remains undetermined. This CDR3 has 15 amino acids. V lost 4 bases and J lost 5; bases outside the gene matches: 8. Germline V gene lookup returns CDR1 MNHEY and CDR2 SVGAGI. The PCR had 60 Vbeta and 13 Jbeta primers. The repertoire was sequenced with immunoSEQ multiplex PCR; TCRdb's copy has only in-frame clones and lacks some. This table holds some 150,000 clones, more than 7.5% found once. V usage is TRBV6-5 and J usage is TRBJ2-7; TRBD1 agrees at 10 bases. This sequence originates from a man aged 45 to 65 in good health and CMV-seronegative. Sequenced: PBMCs. The CDR3 loop reads CASSSAGTGADEQYF. CDR3 DNA sequence: TGTGCCAGCAGTTCTGCCGGGACAGGGGCTGACGAGCAGTACTTC.